This T cell receptor beta chain was identified during a study of identifying expanded T cells in peripheral blood (dated by TCRdb to about 2019). With regard to the full study: Technical replicates were generated by sequencing separate aliquots of the same genomic DNA pool, and four replicates were compared pairwise. What the authors observed across the whole study: Approximately 1.2 differentially abundant clones were flagged by the binomial model between technical replicates, whereas about 15 and 19 were flagged over approximately two weeks and four weeks, respectively. Across all healthy-donor time intervals, the beta-binomial model significantly cut both the number of clones called differentially abundant and the false-positive rate. The authors expected biological variance in healthy repertoires might increase further over much longer intervals such as months to years. Across all healthy donors, variance in clone template counts between approximately 2-week samples was found to increase significantly with total template count.

The immunoSEQ Assay, which relies on bias-controlled multiplex PCR amplification of genomic DNA, was used to profile TCRbeta CDR3 regions. Regarding the original processing steps: The absolute abundance of each unique TCRbeta CDR3 region was quantified after sequences were collapsed and filtered. Two models were used to test differential abundance: a binomial model (Fisher-equivalent) and a beta-binomial model that adds time-dependent variance fitted from healthy donors. Clones with fewer than 5 combined templates were removed, and a clone was called differentially abundant if the clone's Benjamini-Hochberg FDR was below 0.01. The form v = (b*log(k)+a)^2 was used to model beta-binomial variance as a function of total template count across the two samples. The immuneACCESS repertoire file appears here via TCRdb, limited to in-frame rearrangements. These files lack a portion of the clones; in checked studies, under half of the deficit traces to unresolved V genes, and the cause of the others is not known. V and J calls and clone size are given by that table; D and trimming were obtained from the DNA. Within this sample are about 78,000 clones, with approximately 85% of them counted one time only. Approximately 20% of the sample lies in the top ten.

About this clone: There is no known antigen for this receptor. Base qualities were left out, and no much larger clone turns up one base away.

The CDR3 contains 15 residues, cysteine and phenylalanine counted. Only the CDR3 DNA stays, 45 bases, in frame from base 1. The CDR1 and CDR2 encoded by the germline V gene are LGHNA and YNFKEQ. The V end gives up 1 base and the J end 5 bases, leaving 1 base in the junction not matched to a gene. During the collection period, no immune events, such as infections, were documented for the healthy donors. Blood repertoires from healthy donors were used as a training cohort for calibrating time-dependent variance in a beta-binomial model of differential abundance of T-cell clones. The training cohort comprised roughly 10 healthy donors, 3 female and 7 male. On average the donors were about 40 years old, and their ages spanned roughly 29 to 64 years. Whole blood, obtained from a commercial supplier, was collected from each healthy donor at three time points spaced about 2 weeks apart. For immunosequencing, genomic DNA was extracted from whole blood that had not been sorted.

Sequenced sample: blood. The chain is made from TRBV4-2 and TRBJ2-5, with 13 bases in between that match TRBD2. The sequence was collected from a person aged 18 to 70 in good health. Read as DNA, the sequence is TGTGCCAGCAGCCAAGGGACTAGCGGGAGTGAGACCCAGTACTTC. Protein translation: CASSQGTSGSETQYF.